The clone carrying this T cell receptor beta chain was picked up one time. Vbeta (60) and Jbeta (13) primers were used in the PCR. This table comes from immunoSEQ multiplex PCR, and its TCRdb copy is limited to in-frame clones, with some not included. The table lists around 200,000 clones, 75% to 80% of them singletons, with around 2% in the top ten. Germline V gene lookup returns CDR1 SQVTM and CDR2 ANQGSEA. Trimming pared 8 bases from V and 0 bases from J, leaving 14 bases between. The CDR3 is 13 amino acids. This specimen belongs to a study of cytomegalovirus exposure and HLA in healthy donors. Donors likely had unrecorded immune exposures despite being nominally healthy when sampled.

The sample was PBMCs. The sequence derives from a man between 18 and 29 years old in good health and CMV-seronegative. The chain links TRBV29-1 to TRBJ2-7, with a possible D match to TRBD2 (5 bases). CDR3 DNA sequence: TGCAGCACCCAGGTAGGGAGCTCCTACGAGCAGTACTTC. This codes for CSTQVGSSYEQYF.